What follows are 27 T cell receptor beta chains derived from one specimen sequenced in a study of shared clonotypes between healthy human individuals. Some clones are missing from TCRdb's copy, which holds only in-frame ones; the method was immunoSEQ multiplex PCR. Of roughly 2,500,000 clones in the sample, 93% were seen once. The sequencing sample was made of naive CD4+ T cells from PBMCs. The subset was: CD45RA+ positively selected. Receptor source: a man aged 18 to 29 in good health. Some clones in this sample may be carry-over from other donors' samples.

About this clone: The same CDR3 can be traced to other DNA sequences in this sample. The chain has TRBV7-9 and TRBJ1-3; unclear D gene. CDR3 size: 15 residues. Trimming removed 0 bases from V and 1 base from J, with 7 bases in between. From germline, CDR1 is SEHNR and CDR2 FQNEAQ (reference sequence). CDR3 coding DNA: TGTGCCAGCAGCTTAGCCGGGAGTTCTGGAAACACCATATATTTT. Its translation is CASSLAGSSGNTIYF.

The chain combines TRBV27 with TRBJ2-3; 11 bases are shared with TRBD2. The germline V gene encodes CDR1 MNHEY and CDR2 SMNVEV (reference sequence). Trimming cost V 5 bases and J 6 bases; bases outside gene matches: 16. This CDR3 is 18 amino acids long. The CDR3 DNA reads TGTGCCAGCAGTCCGGAGCGTCTAGCGGGGGGACGGGGGGATACGCAGTATTTT. It translates to CASSPERLAGGRGDTQYF.

The chain carries TRBV4-1 and TRBJ2-1; D might be TRBD2 (6 bases). CDR1 is MGHRA, CDR2 YSYEKL, per germline. The CDR3 is made up of 14 amino acids. Trimming left V 7 bases short and J 3 bases short, with 13 bases between. The CDR3 DNA is TGCGCCAGCACTTCGCTAGCGAACTACAATGAGCAGTTCTTC. Amino acid sequence: CASTSLANYNEQFF.

The chain combines TRBV7-2 with TRBJ2-1, with 11 positions matching TRBD2. V lost 1 base and J lost 8; bases outside the gene matches: 4. CDR3 length: 15 amino acids. Germline CDR1 is SGHTA and CDR2 is FQGNSA. Written as DNA, the CDR3 is TGTGCCAGCAGCTTAGACACTAGCGGGGGAGATGAGCAGTTCTTC. The encoded protein is CASSLDTSGGDEQFF.

In regard to this clone: The same CDR3 arises from other DNA sequences in this sample as well. The chain joins TRBV5-1 to TRBJ2-1, with D possibly being TRBD2 (6 bases). The germline V and J ends were trimmed by 2 bases and 0 bases, with 9 bases remaining between them. The CDR3 sequence is 15 residues long. Germline CDR1 SGHRS, CDR2 YFSETQ. CDR3 coding DNA: TGCGCCAGCAGCTTTGGGGGGAGCTCCTACAATGAGCAGTTCTTC. Protein product: CASSFGGSSYNEQFF. The full variable domain, its missing parts supplied by reference TRBV5-1 and TRBJ2-1, is KAGVTQTPRYLIKTRGQQVTLSCSPISGHRSVSWYQQTPGQGLQFLFEYFSETQRNKGNFPGRFSGRQFSNSRSEMNVSTLELGDSALYLCASSFGGSSYNEQFFGPGTRLTVL.

For this clone: Other nucleotide sequences from this sample produce the same CDR3. V gene TRBV5-1 combines with J gene TRBJ1-4; D remains ambiguous. CDR3 length: 13 residues. V lost 0 bases and J 3 bases, leaving 3 bases between the germline ends. Germline values: CDR1 SGHRS, CDR2 YFSETQ. The CDR3 DNA is TGCGCCAGCAGCTTGGGTCCTAATGAAAAACTGTTTTTT. Translated, it gives CASSLGPNEKLFF.

V and J are TRBV29-1 and TRBJ1-3, with a possible D match to TRBD1 (5 bases). Trimming removed 4 bases at V and 0 bases at J, with 16 bases between. This CDR3 has 16 residues. The germline CDR1 and CDR2 sequences are SQVTM and ANQGSEA. Written as DNA, the CDR3 is TGCAGCGTTGTGGTGCCGGGGCACTCCTCTGGAAACACCATATATTTT. As protein: CSVVVPGHSSGNTIYF.

This chain links TRBV6-5 with TRBJ2-2; perhaps TRBD1 as D (5 bases). The CDR3 consists of 13 residues. CDR1 is MNHEY and CDR2 is SVGAGI in the germline V gene. Trimming took 6 bases from V and 9 from J, leaving 14 bases between them. In DNA form, the CDR3 reads TGTGCCAGCAGCTTGCAGGGTTCCAGGGAGCTGTTTTTT. It codes for CASSLQGSRELFF.

About this clone itself: At one boundary the junction diverges from the germline segment, which might be a read error. The chain recombines TRBV28 with TRBJ1-5; D ambiguous. The CDR3 extends over 14 amino acids. CDR1 MDHEN and CDR2 SYDVKM come from the germline V gene. The DNA for the CDR3 is TGTGCCAGCAGTTTAGGGTATGGTAATCTGCCCCAGCATTTT. It codes for CASSLGYGNLPQHF.

The chain carries TRBV5-1 and TRBJ1-1; no firm D call. The V end lost 4 bases, the J end lost 0 bases, and 4 bases lay between the germline ends. The CDR3 loop spans 12 amino acids. Per germline, CDR1 SGHRS and CDR2 YFSETQ. The CDR3 DNA follows: TGCGCCAGCAGCGAGATGAACACTGAAGCTTTCTTT. Translated, it gives CASSEMNTEAFF.

The chain employs TRBV7-6 and TRBJ2-7, with TRBD2 identical over 14 bases. The CDR3 totals 20 residues. Germline V gene lookup returns CDR1 SGHVS and CDR2 FNYEAQ. Unmatched junction bases numbered 18, after V lost 4 bases and J lost 4 bases. As DNA, the CDR3 is TGTGCCAGCAGCTCAAGACTAGCGGGAGGGCAACTTAAAAGGAAATACGAGCAGTACTTC. Residues: CASSSRLAGGQLKRKYEQYF.

This chain uses TRBV4-2 with TRBJ1-3, with D unclear. The CDR3 loop spans 15 amino acids. V was clipped by 0 bases and J by 4 bases, with 10 bases between them. Germline values: CDR1 LGHNA, CDR2 YNFKEQ. The CDR3 loop reads CASSQDRAGGNTIYF. In DNA form, the CDR3 reads TGTGCCAGCAGCCAAGATAGGGCAGGCGGAAACACCATATATTTT.

This sequence joins TRBV2 and TRBJ1-4, with 7 bases fitting TRBD1. J lost 6 bases, V lost 2 bases, and 6 bases had no gene match. This CDR3 is 15 amino acids long. Germline V lookup: CDR1 SNHLY, CDR2 FYNNEI. The CDR3 nucleotides are TGTGCCAGCAGTGAAAGGAGGGGGCCGGATGAAAAACTGTTTTTT. Translation gives CASSERRGPDEKLFF.

Turning to this clone: The identical CDR3 is also encoded by other nucleotide sequences in the sample. The DNA for the CDR3 is TGCGCCAGCAGCTTGGCGGTGGGCGGCACAGATACGCAGTATTTT. This translates into CASSLAVGGTDTQYF. The genes are TRBV5-1 and TRBJ2-3, with D unclear. V lost 0 bases to trimming and J lost 1 base, with 9 bases between them. The CDR3 has 15 amino acids. Germline loops: CDR1 SGHRS, CDR2 YFSETQ.

This chain links TRBV2 with TRBJ2-3; possibly TRBD1 or TRBD2 for D (6 bases each). This CDR3 region has 14 residues. V dropped 3 bases and J dropped 6 bases, with 13 bases sitting between them. Germline V CDR1 and CDR2: SNHLY, FYNNEI. The CDR3: CASSDGGGRDTQYF. The CDR3 DNA reads as TGTGCCAGCAGTGATGGAGGGGGGAGGGATACGCAGTATTTT.

About this clone itself: Other DNA sequences of this sample code for an identical CDR3. The rearrangement links TRBV18 to TRBJ1-2, with D possibly TRBD1 on 5 matching bases. Trimming shortened V by 6 bases and J by 8 bases, and 16 bases separated the two germline ends. This CDR3 is built from 13 residues. Germline V CDR1 and CDR2: KGHSH, LQKENI. Written as DNA, the CDR3 is TGTGCCAGCTCGCCGACCAGGGAGGAAGGCTACACCTTC. It translates to CASSPTREEGYTF.

The V gene is TRBV9, the J gene TRBJ2-5; D unresolved. The V gene lost 1 base and the J gene lost 4 bases, with 14 bases spanning the gap. This CDR3 is 15 amino acids long. The germline V gene has CDR1 SGDLS and CDR2 YYNGEE. The CDR3 reads CASSVTPLVPETQYF. The CDR3 DNA sequence: TGTGCCAGCAGCGTAACCCCCCTGGTCCCAGAGACCCAGTACTTC.

On this clone: This CDR3 is also generated by other DNA sequences in the sample. The CDR3 region has the DNA TGTGCCAGCAGCGCGGACAGCTACGAGCAGTACTTC. Protein sequence: CASSADSYEQYF. This chain joins TRBV9 and TRBJ2-7; tentatively, D is TRBD1 (6 bases). CDR3 size: 12 residues. CDR1 SGDLS and CDR2 YYNGEE come from the germline V gene. Between the trimmed V and J ends, which lost 3 bases and 3 bases, there was a span of 7 bases.

J is TRBJ2-7 and V is TRBV6-1, with 8 bases fitting TRBD2. The CDR3 loop spans 14 amino acids. The germline gives CDR1 MNHNS, CDR2 SASEGT. After removal of 11 bases from V and 0 bases from J, the junction contained 9 bases not matched to a gene. CDR3 sequence (DNA): TGTGCCTCCCGGGGGGGGGCGGGCTCCTACGAGCAGTACTTC. Translating it yields CASRGGAGSYEQYF.

V and J are TRBV5-6 and TRBJ2-7; D is possibly TRBD1 (5 bases). Trimming took 6 bases from V and 3 from J, leaving 13 bases between them. This CDR3 is built from 13 residues. The germline V gene has CDR1 SGHDT and CDR2 YYEEEE. CDR3 protein: CASTQGSLYEQYF. CDR3 in DNA: TGTGCCAGCACCCAGGGTAGCCTCTACGAGCAGTACTTC.

The genes are TRBV7-3 and TRBJ1-5; D uncertain. Looked up from germline, CDR1 is SGHTA and CDR2 is FQGTGA. Trimming shortened V by 2 bases and J by 6 bases, and 5 bases separated the two germline ends. The CDR3 runs to 12 residues. For the CDR3, the DNA is TGTGCCAGCAGCTTAGGGCGTCAGCCCCAGCATTTT. It is translated as CASSLGRQPQHF.

This clone was recorded only once. The V and J genes are TRBV6-1 and TRBJ1-2; tentatively, D is TRBD1 (5 bases). Germline lookup yields CDR1 MNHNS and CDR2 SASEGT. Trimming took off 6 bases at V and 5 bases at J, with 13 bases between the two ends. The CDR3 runs to 13 residues. The CDR3 is CASRGLLIYGYTF. In DNA form, the CDR3 reads TGTGCCAGCAGGGGACTTTTAATATATGGCTACACCTTC.

Only one count was recorded for this clone. The chain has TRBV2 and TRBJ2-3, with TRBD2 identical over 9 bases. V was pared by 7 bases and J by 6 bases, with 11 bases of the junction left unmatched. Germline lookup yields CDR1 SNHLY and CDR2 FYNNEI. The CDR3 consists of 15 residues. The CDR3 DNA is TGTGCCAGCACGAATAGCGGGAGCGGGAGGGATACGCAGTATTTT. This sequence encodes CASTNSGSGRDTQYF.

The rearrangement joins TRBV11-3 to TRBJ2-1; either TRBD1 or TRBD2 may fit D (5 bases each). V gave up 4 bases and J gave up 12 bases, with 31 bases separating them. CDR1 is SGHNT, CDR2 YENEEA, per germline. This CDR3 is 18 amino acids long. CDR3 sequence (DNA): TGTGCCAGCAGCTCCACATGGGCCGGGACCCCCTCCATATTGGCGCAGTTCTTC. Translation gives CASSSTWAGTPSILAQFF. Looking up the rest from reference TRBV11-3 and TRBJ2-1 gives the full variable domain: EAGVVQSPRYKIIEKKQPVAFWCNPISGHNTLYWYLQNLGQGPELLIRYENEEAVDDSQLPKDRFSAERLKGVDSTLKIQPAELGDSAVYLCASSSTWAGTPSILAQFFGPGTRLTVL.

In this sample, this clone turned up once. Distinct nucleotide sequences in the sample also encode this CDR3. The chain employs TRBV28 and TRBJ1-5; D ambiguous. Trimming removed 5 bases at V and 5 bases at J, with 7 bases between. The CDR3 is 12 amino acids. Looked up from germline, CDR1 is MDHEN and CDR2 is SYDVKM. CDR3 sequence reads: CASSPPYQPQHF. The CDR3, as DNA: TGTGCCAGCAGTCCCCCCTATCAGCCCCAGCATTTT.

The chain uses TRBV2 and TRBJ2-3, with 7 bases lining up with TRBD1. The germline gives CDR1 SNHLY, CDR2 FYNNEI. CDR3 length: 14 residues. V dropped 3 bases and J dropped 1; count of bases not matched to a gene: 1. The CDR3: CASSDDRGTDTQYF. DNA for the CDR3: TGTGCCAGCAGTGACGACAGGGGCACAGATACGCAGTATTTT.

This clone appeared once. The chain combines TRBV28 with TRBJ2-2; D remains ambiguous. CDR1 is MDHEN, CDR2 SYDVKM, per germline. With 5 bases removed from V and 6 bases from J, the gap between germline ends came to 7 bases. This CDR3 spans 12 amino acids. The CDR3 reads CASSALSGELFF. The CDR3 nucleotides read TGTGCCAGCAGTGCCCTGTCCGGGGAGCTGTTTTTT. Variable domain in full (rest from reference TRBV28 and TRBJ2-2): DVKVTQSSRYLVKRTGEKVFLECVQDMDHENMFWYRQDPGLGLRLIYFSYDVKMKEKGDIPEGYSVSREKKERFSLILESASTNQTSMYLCASSALSGELFFGEGSRLTVL.